What follows describes a single T cell receptor beta chain. This entry is derived from a study of blood T cell repertoires in COVID-19. V was clipped by 3 bases and J by 5 bases; unmatched bases: 5. Looked up from germline, CDR1 is SGHRS and CDR2 is YFSETQ. The CDR3 contains 15 residues. TCRdb's copy holds only in-frame clones and misses some; the assay was immunoSEQ multiplex PCR. This repertoire shows some 490,000 clones, approximately 83% found once; its top ten account for about 3%. The sequence was collected from a human donor in a cohort sampled during active COVID-19. The rearrangement links TRBV5-1 to TRBJ1-1; 12 bases are a match to TRBD1. The sample comprised peripheral blood. The CDR3 loop is CASSSRDRGLTEAFF. CDR3 in DNA: TGCGCCAGCAGCTCCCGGGACAGGGGGCTGACTGAAGCTTTCTTT.